A single sample is the source of the 3 T cell receptor beta chains below, sequenced in a study of control samples from healthy donors and cancer patients. Data came from immunoSEQ multiplex PCR; TCRdb stores just in-frame clones and leaves some out. The repertoire holds about 160,000 clones, with approximately 93% as singletons. Material for sequencing was blood. The receptor set was obtained from a woman in her forties in good health.

J is TRBJ2-1 and V is TRBV7-6, with a weak D call TRBD2 (6 bases). The CDR3 contains 17 residues. V was cut by 1 base and J by 0 bases, with 13 bases left in between. CDR1 and CDR2 from the germline V gene are SGHVS and FNYEAQ. The CDR3 nucleotides read TGTGCCAGCAGCTTAGTAGGTCCAGCGGGCTCCTACAATGAGCAGTTCTTC. Amino acid sequence: CASSLVGPAGSYNEQFF.

The chain links TRBV19 to TRBJ1-1, with 9 bases that match TRBD1. V gave up 5 bases and J gave up 1 base; unmatched junction bases: 2. CDR3 length equals 14 residues. From germline, CDR1 is LNHDA and CDR2 SQIVND (reference sequence). CDR3 DNA: TGTGCCAGTAGTCCACAGGGGGCGAACACTGAAGCTTTCTTT. Protein sequence: CASSPQGANTEAFF.

This clone was recorded only once. The V gene is TRBV6-5, the J gene TRBJ1-4, with D tentatively TRBD1 (5 bases). Germline CDR1 is MNHEY and CDR2 is SVGAGI. Trimming removed 1 base from V and 12 bases from J, with 9 bases in between. This CDR3 has 12 residues. The CDR3 nucleotides read TGTGCCAGCAGTTACTTGACGGGGCAACTGTTTTTT. This translates into CASSYLTGQLFF.